Below, 18 T cell receptor beta chains from the same sample are listed, as sequenced in a study of control samples from healthy donors and cancer patients. This table comes from immunoSEQ multiplex PCR, and its TCRdb copy is limited to in-frame clones, with some not included. The sample yields about 77,000 clones, roughly 92% seen once. The sequencing sample was made of blood. The receptor set was obtained from a woman aged 55-69 years in good health.

This clone has just one count. The V and J genes are TRBV28 and TRBJ1-4; D is possibly TRBD1 (5 bases). This CDR3 region has 15 residues. With 5 bases removed from V and 0 bases from J, the gap between germline ends came to 10 bases. Germline assignment: CDR1 MDHEN and CDR2 SYDVKM. The CDR3 sequence is CASSEGTSTNEKLFF. The CDR3 DNA is TGTGCCAGCAGTGAAGGGACCTCAACTAATGAAAAACTGTTTTTT.

The chain has TRBV6-1 and TRBJ1-5, with TRBD1 matching over 7 bases. This CDR3 is built from 15 residues. The V segment lost 2 bases and the J segment 2 bases; nucleotides outside the gene matches: 3. In germline, CDR1 is MNHNS, CDR2 SASEGT. CDR3 DNA: TGTGCCAGCAGTGAATACAGGGGAGGCAATCAGCCCCAGCATTTT. Protein: CASSEYRGGNQPQHF.

The rearrangement links TRBV7-2 to TRBJ2-3, with TRBD2 matching over 7 bases. The J segment lost 2 bases and the V segment lost 3 bases, leaving 8 bases of the junction unmatched. Germline CDR1 is SGHTA and CDR2 is FQGNSA. This CDR3 is 16 amino acids long. The CDR3: CASSFSAGAPTDTQYF. DNA of the CDR3: TGTGCCAGCAGCTTTTCCGCGGGAGCTCCCACAGATACGCAGTATTTT.

This chain connects TRBV30 to TRBJ1-1; D gene ambiguous. V shed 5 bases and J shed 1 base, with 11 bases lying between them. The length of the CDR3 is 13 residues. The V gene's germline CDR1 is GTSNPN and CDR2 SVGIG (reference sequence). CDR3 in DNA: TGTGCCTGGGGAGGAGTAGCGAACACTGAAGCTTTCTTT. It codes for CAWGGVANTEAFF.

The chain recombines TRBV27 with TRBJ2-1; 15 nucleotides line up with TRBD2. The length of the CDR3 is 18 residues. Germline trimming cut 2 bases from V and 3 bases from J; bases unmatched to any gene: 5. From germline, CDR1 is MNHEY and CDR2 SMNVEV (reference sequence). The CDR3: CASSLRTSGRGYYNEQFF. The CDR3, as DNA: TGTGCCAGCAGTTTAAGGACTAGCGGGAGGGGGTACTACAATGAGCAGTTCTTC.

CDR3 amino acids: CASSLGGGRNNEQFF. CDR3 nucleotides: TGTGCCAGCAGCTTAGGGGGCGGGAGGAACAATGAGCAGTTCTTC. The rearrangement joins TRBV11-2 to TRBJ2-1; TRBD2 aligns across 8 bases. CDR1 and CDR2 from the germline V gene are SGHAT and FQNNGV. Unmatched junction bases numbered 4, after V lost 1 base and J lost 5 bases. The CDR3 totals 15 residues.

This chain uses TRBV2 with TRBJ2-7; 9 nucleotides line up with TRBD1. This CDR3 region has 15 residues. The V gene's germline CDR1 is SNHLY and CDR2 FYNNEI. Germline trimming cut 7 bases from V and 5 bases from J; bases unmatched to any gene: 12. The CDR3 loop is CASKGSGQGSHEQYF. CDR3 nucleotide sequence: TGTGCCAGCAAAGGATCGGGACAGGGTAGTCACGAGCAGTACTTC.

The V gene is TRBV19, the J gene TRBJ2-2, with 11 nucleotides matching TRBD2. The CDR3 is 17 residues long. Germline lookup yields CDR1 LNHDA and CDR2 SQIVND (reference sequence). The ends lost 7 bases at V and 6 bases at J; junction bases unmatched: 13. In DNA form, the CDR3 reads TGTGCCAGTACCGATAGCGGGAGGGGGTCGGTTGCCGGGGAGCTGTTTTTT. It translates to CASTDSGRGSVAGELFF.

The chain is built from TRBV24-1 and TRBJ2-3; weak D call: TRBD1 (5 bases). The germline V gene has CDR1 KGHDR and CDR2 SFDVKD. The CDR3 has 12 residues. V lost 9 bases, J lost 3 bases, and 9 bases lay in between. CDR3 DNA sequence: TGTGCCACCTTGCAGGGTACAGATACGCAGTATTTT. Its protein is CATLQGTDTQYF.

The chain carries TRBV4-3 and TRBJ1-4; no clear D. Germline lookup yields CDR1 LGHNA and CDR2 YSLEER. V was trimmed by 0 bases and J by 2 bases, leaving 7 bases between them. CDR3 length equals 15 residues. The DNA for the CDR3 is TGCGCCAGCAGCCAAGATGTGGGGACTAATGAAAAACTGTTTTTT. The encoded protein is CASSQDVGTNEKLFF.

This clone was observed a few times. This chain's CDR3 is CASSQGQYEQYF. CDR3 sequence (DNA): TGTGCCAGCAGTCAAGGACAGTACGAGCAGTACTTC. The chain recombines TRBV28 with TRBJ2-7; TRBD1 is a possible D gene (6 bases). The CDR3 has 12 amino acids. Germline V gene sequence: CDR1 MDHEN, CDR2 SYDVKM. Trimming took 5 bases from V and 4 from J, leaving 9 bases between them.

V is TRBV18 and J is TRBJ2-3; D is tentatively TRBD1 or TRBD2 (5 bases each). CDR3 length: 15 residues. The ends were cut back, 1 base at V and 0 bases at J, with 8 bases in the middle. Germline loops: CDR1 KGHSH, CDR2 LQKENI. The DNA for the CDR3 is TGTGCCAGCTCACCACGGTGGGGGAGCACAGATACGCAGTATTTT. This translates into CASSPRWGSTDTQYF.

The chain carries TRBV23-1 and TRBJ2-1; 9 nucleotides line up with TRBD1. TRBV23-1 is assigned to the ORF class and has an uncertain function. The trim removed 6 bases at V and 0 bases at J, leaving 9 bases unmatched. The CDR3 runs 17 residues. The DNA of the CDR3 is TGCGCCAGCAGCCCTCTCTCGACAGGGGGCTCCTACAATGAGCAGTTCTTC. Protein sequence: CASSPLSTGGSYNEQFF.

The chain is built from TRBV12-3 or TRBV12-4 and TRBJ2-7; perhaps TRBD2 as D (5 bases). V was trimmed by 1 base and J by 3 bases, leaving 7 bases between them. The CDR3 consists of 13 residues. The CDR3 nucleotides read TGTGCCAGCAGTTTAGTAAGCGGCTACGAGCAGTACTTC. It yields the protein CASSLVSGYEQYF.

The chain uses TRBV6-2 or TRBV6-3 and TRBJ2-1; D tentatively fits TRBD1 or TRBD2 (5 bases each). This CDR3 is built from 15 residues. Germline-derived CDR1 and CDR2 are MNHEY and SVGEGT. The ends were cut back, 2 bases at V and 3 bases at J, with 11 bases in the middle. The CDR3 sequence: CASSYRGANYNEQFF. The CDR3 DNA sequence: TGTGCCAGCAGTTACAGGGGAGCTAACTACAATGAGCAGTTCTTC.

The chain's CDR3 is CASSELGLVMGTQYF. In nucleotides, the CDR3 is TGCGCCAGCAGTGAGTTGGGACTAGTTATGGGTACGCAGTATTTT. The V gene is TRBV10-1, the J gene TRBJ2-3, with 8 positions matching TRBD2. The ends lost 1 base at V and 8 bases at J; junction bases unmatched: 8. Germline V gene sequence: CDR1 WNHNN, CDR2 SYGVQD (reference sequence). The CDR3 covers 15 residues.

The chain links TRBV27 to TRBJ2-7, with 7 bases that match TRBD1. With 6 bases clipped from V and 0 bases from J, the junction kept 5 bases outside the gene matches. The CDR3 is 14 amino acids. Germline lookup yields CDR1 MNHEY and CDR2 SMNVEV (reference sequence). The CDR3 region is CASSRDSGSYEQYF. The CDR3 DNA follows: TGTGCCAGCAGCCGGGACAGCGGCTCCTACGAGCAGTACTTC.

The chain uses TRBV4-2 and TRBJ2-2; the D call may be TRBD1 or TRBD2 (5 bases each). The V and J ends lost 6 bases and 0 bases respectively, with 11 bases between them. In germline, CDR1 is LGHNA, CDR2 YNFKEQ. The CDR3 is 15 amino acids. In DNA, the CDR3 is TGTGCCAGCAGGGGGACGCCGGCGAACACCGGGGAGCTGTTTTTT. Translated: CASRGTPANTGELFF.